This entry lists 13 T cell receptor beta chains sequenced from one sample in a study of blood T cell dynamics during melanoma immunotherapy. Documented time point: pre-treatment baseline. TCRdb keeps only in-frame clones here, not all; method: immunoSEQ multiplex PCR. The sample contains nearly 25,000 clones, 87% of which appear only once. The material was blood, obtained from a patient treated with checkpoint blockade. The source is a human donor with melanoma.

This chain links TRBV28 with TRBJ1-1, with no clear D. Trimming shortened V by 9 bases and J by 1 base, and 15 bases separated the two germline ends. The CDR3 spans 14 residues. Per germline, CDR1 MDHEN and CDR2 SYDVKM. The CDR3 nucleotides read TGTGCCAGTCCTCCCTCCTGGGAGAACACTGAAGCTTTCTTT. This encodes CASPPSWENTEAFF.

The chain combines TRBV5-4 with TRBJ2-1; the D gene is possibly TRBD2 (6 bases). CDR3 length: 17 residues. Germline assignment: CDR1 SGHNT and CDR2 YYREEE (reference sequence). Trimming stripped 4 bases from V and 0 bases from J, with 17 bases between. The CDR3 region has the DNA TGTGCCAGCAGCCCATCGGGGGAGTCCCGCTCCTACAATGAGCAGTTCTTC. Its protein is CASSPSGESRSYNEQFF.

The chain couples TRBV4-2 to TRBJ1-3; D gene ambiguous. V lost 5 bases to trimming and J lost 0 bases, with 11 bases between them. Per the germline V gene, CDR1 is LGHNA and CDR2 is YNFKEQ. The CDR3 consists of 15 residues. The CDR3 here is CASSSRGASGNTIYF. CDR3 nucleotide sequence: TGTGCCAGCAGCAGCCGGGGTGCCTCTGGAAACACCATATATTTT.

The genes are TRBV7-6 and TRBJ1-1, with TRBD1 matching 12 bases. This CDR3 has 16 amino acids. CDR1 and CDR2 from the germline V gene are SGHVS and FNYEAQ. Losses at the gene ends were 3 bases for V and 3 bases for J; bases not matched to a gene: 5. In DNA, the CDR3 is TGTGCCAGCAGCTTGGGGACAGGGGGCATGTACACTGAAGCTTTCTTT. Translating it yields CASSLGTGGMYTEAFF.

The rearrangement uses TRBV6-7 and TRBJ1-5; 12 bases match TRBD1. TRBV6-7 is sorted into the ORF group, with uncertain function. V shed 0 bases, J shed 6 bases, and the junction held 3 bases outside the gene matches. The CDR3 sequence is 16 residues long. CDR3 DNA sequence: TGTGCCAGCAGTTACTCGTGGGACAGGGGGCGTCAGCCCCAGCATTTT. Its translation: CASSYSWDRGRQPQHF.

The gene calls are TRBV19 and TRBJ2-7; 7 bases are shared with TRBD1. In germline, CDR1 is LNHDA, CDR2 SQIVND (reference sequence). The CDR3 length is 16 residues. J lost 0 bases, V lost 5 bases, and 10 bases had no gene match. CDR3 sequence (DNA): TGTGCCAGTAGTGAAGTAAGACAGGGCGGCTCCTACGAGCAGTACTTC. Translating it yields CASSEVRQGGSYEQYF.

The chain uses TRBV27 and TRBJ2-1; weak D call: TRBD2 (6 bases). This CDR3 is 13 amino acids long. V was pared by 6 bases and J by 7 bases, with 13 bases between. Germline V gene sequence: CDR1 MNHEY, CDR2 SMNVEV (reference sequence). Here the CDR3 DNA reads TGTGCCAGCAGAGGATTAGCGGCAAATGAGCAGTTCTTC. Protein sequence: CASRGLAANEQFF.

The chain has TRBV5-8 and TRBJ2-1, with 7 bases fitting TRBD2. This CDR3 is built from 15 residues. Germline CDR1 SGHTS, CDR2 YDEGEE. Trimming removed 2 bases from V and 4 bases from J; junction bases left unmatched: 6. CDR3 protein: CASSFLGLGYNEQFF. The CDR3 coding sequence is TGTGCCAGCAGCTTCTTAGGACTAGGGTACAATGAGCAGTTCTTC.

The chain couples TRBV28 to TRBJ1-5; 8 bases line up with TRBD1. Trimming took 6 bases from V and 7 from J; bases not matched to a gene: 11. This CDR3 has 15 residues. The germline V gene has CDR1 MDHEN and CDR2 SYDVKM. In nucleotides, the CDR3 is TGTGCCAGCAGGACCGAGACAGGGGCTTTCCAGCCCCAGCATTTT. This sequence encodes CASRTETGAFQPQHF.

The chain employs TRBV2 and TRBJ2-5; D unresolved. The CDR3 length is 14 residues. V lost 0 bases, J lost 4 bases, and 9 bases lay in between. CDR1 is SNHLY, CDR2 FYNNEI, per germline. This chain's CDR3 is CASSEALPGETQYF. CDR3 DNA sequence: TGTGCCAGCAGTGAAGCGCTTCCGGGAGAGACCCAGTACTTC. The whole variable domain, remainder taken from reference TRBV2 and TRBJ2-5, is EPEVTQTPSHQVTQMGQEVILRCVPISNHLYFYWYRQILGQKVEFLVSFYNNEISEKSEIFDDQFSVERPDGSNFTLKIRSTKLEDSAMYFCASSEALPGETQYFGPGTRLLVL.

The rearrangement uses TRBV18 and TRBJ2-1, with unresolved D. Germline V gives CDR1 KGHSH, CDR2 LQKENI. The CDR3 has 11 amino acids. Trimming pared 3 bases from V and 7 bases from J, leaving 4 bases between. The CDR3 DNA sequence: TGTGCCAGCTCACCCCCAAATGAGCAGTTCTTC. It is translated as CASSPPNEQFF.

V and J are TRBV19 and TRBJ1-4, with D possibly being TRBD1 (6 bases). The germline V and J ends were trimmed by 6 bases and 7 bases, with 12 bases remaining between them. Germline V gene data show CDR1 as LNHDA and CDR2 as SQIVND (reference sequence). CDR3 length equals 13 residues. CDR3 DNA: TGTGCCAGTAGCTCACAGGGTCGTGAAAAACTGTTTTTT. It is translated as CASSSQGREKLFF. Using reference TRBV19 and TRBJ1-4 for the parts outside the CDR3, the full variable domain is DGGITQSPKYLFRKEGQNVTLSCEQNLNHDAMYWYRQDPGQGLRLIYYSQIVNDFQKGDIAEGYSVSREKKESFPLTVTSAQKNPTAFYLCASSSQGREKLFFGSGTQLSVL.

The V call is TRBV29-1, the J call TRBJ2-3, with 12 positions matching TRBD2. V lost 4 bases, J lost 4 bases, and 15 bases stayed unmatched. The CDR3 loop spans 18 amino acids. In germline, CDR1 is SQVTM, CDR2 ANQGSEA. CDR3 DNA: TGCAGCGTTGCAGGGGCAGAACTAGCGGGAGGTCTTGCAGATACGCAGTATTTT. Translated: CSVAGAELAGGLADTQYF.